The TCR beta chain under discussion was sequenced for a study of T cell responses to AZD1222 COVID-19 vaccine. The protocol was immunoSEQ multiplex PCR, while the TCRdb copy is restricted to in-frame clones and leaves out a portion. The data contain 95,000 to 150,000 clones, 85% to 90% of them singletons. This CDR3 has 17 residues. V was cut by 1 base and J by 2 bases, with 18 bases left in between. Germline V gene sequence: CDR1 LGHNA, CDR2 YSLEER. This TCR was recovered from an adult in good health. The source material was peripheral blood, sampled on day 0 of AZD1222 vaccination. This chain links TRBV4-3 with TRBJ2-7; tentatively, D is TRBD2 (5 bases). CDR3 sequence reads: CASSQGVSGLDAYEQYF. CDR3 coding DNA: TGCGCCAGCAGCCAAGGGGTAAGCGGACTGGACGCCTACGAGCAGTACTTC.